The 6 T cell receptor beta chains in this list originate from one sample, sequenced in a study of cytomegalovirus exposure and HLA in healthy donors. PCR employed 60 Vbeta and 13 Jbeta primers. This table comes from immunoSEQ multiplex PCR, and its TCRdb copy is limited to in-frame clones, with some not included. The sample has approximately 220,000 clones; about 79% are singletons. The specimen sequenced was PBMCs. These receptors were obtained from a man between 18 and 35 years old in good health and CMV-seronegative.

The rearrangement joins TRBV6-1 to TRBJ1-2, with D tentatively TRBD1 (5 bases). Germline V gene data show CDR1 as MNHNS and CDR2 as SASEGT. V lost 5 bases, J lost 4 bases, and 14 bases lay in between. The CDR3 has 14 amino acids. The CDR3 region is CASSPQETLYGYTF. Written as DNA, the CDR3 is TGTGCCAGCAGTCCACAGGAGACCCTCTATGGCTACACCTTC.

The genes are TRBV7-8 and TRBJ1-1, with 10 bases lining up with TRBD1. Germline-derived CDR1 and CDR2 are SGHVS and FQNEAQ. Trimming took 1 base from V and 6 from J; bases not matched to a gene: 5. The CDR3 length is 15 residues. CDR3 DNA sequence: TGTGCCAGCAGCTTAGTGACAGGGGGCTCGGCTGAAGCTTTCTTT. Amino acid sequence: CASSLVTGGSAEAFF.

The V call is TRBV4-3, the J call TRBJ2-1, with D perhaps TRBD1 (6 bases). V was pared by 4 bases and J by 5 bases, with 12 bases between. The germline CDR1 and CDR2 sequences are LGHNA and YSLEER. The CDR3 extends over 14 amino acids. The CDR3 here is CASSLRGSDNEQFF. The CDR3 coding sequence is TGCGCCAGCAGCCTCAGGGGTAGCGACAATGAGCAGTTCTTC.

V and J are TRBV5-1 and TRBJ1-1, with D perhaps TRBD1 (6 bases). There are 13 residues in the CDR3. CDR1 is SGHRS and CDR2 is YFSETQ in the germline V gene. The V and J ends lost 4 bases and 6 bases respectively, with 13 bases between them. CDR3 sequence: CASSRDNVAEAFF. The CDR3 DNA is TGCGCCAGCAGCCGGGACAACGTAGCTGAAGCTTTCTTT.

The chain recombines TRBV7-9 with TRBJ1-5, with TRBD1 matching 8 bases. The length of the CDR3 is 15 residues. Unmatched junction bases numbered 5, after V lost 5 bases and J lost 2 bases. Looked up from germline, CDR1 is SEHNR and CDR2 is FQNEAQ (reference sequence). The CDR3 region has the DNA TGTGCCAGCAGCGGCCAGGGGGCCGGCAATCAGCCCCAGCATTTT. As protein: CASSGQGAGNQPQHF.

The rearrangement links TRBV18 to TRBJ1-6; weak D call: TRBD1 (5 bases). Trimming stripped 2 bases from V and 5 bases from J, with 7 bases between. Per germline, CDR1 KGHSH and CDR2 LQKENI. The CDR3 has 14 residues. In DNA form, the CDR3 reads TGTGCCAGCTCACCAGGGGCGGATAATTCACCCCTCCACTTT. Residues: CASSPGADNSPLHF.